A selection of T cell receptor beta chains follows, all from one sample in a study of patients and donors after allogeneic stem cell transplantation. TCRdb reanalysed the RT-PCR reads using MiXCR and keeps one entry per CDR3 protein. The table includes roughly 880,000 distinct CDR3 sequences, under 20% detected once. Sequencing was done on a sample of blood, either unsorted or a sorted T cell fraction (not recorded which). These receptors all stem from a human donor who was either an allogeneic HSCT recipient or a stem cell or donor lymphocyte infusion donor (not recorded which). It is not recorded whose cells these are; they may come from a transplant donor. Both conserved end residues are part of each CDR3. A D gene is named only where the DNA matches it firmly. Clone size is not always given. Where it is, it says once, few, many or a class for expanded clones.

>NA|few|TRBJ2-1|TRBV20-1
CSASSVSYNEQFF
TGCAGTGCTTCTAGCGTTTCCTACAATGAGCAGTTCTTC
>NA|NA|TRBJ1-3|TRBV29-1
CSGKGGSSGNTIYF
TGCAGCGGTAAAGGGGGGAGCTCTGGAAACACCATATATTTT
>NA|NA|TRBJ2-7|TRBV7-2
CASSLRDLSSYEQYF
TGTGCCAGCAGCCTACGGGACCTAAGCTCCTACGAGCAGTACTTC
>NA|NA|TRBJ1-3|TRBV9
CASSPFQVPGNTIYF
TGTGCCAGCAGCCCTTTCCAAGTTCCTGGAAACACCATATATTTT
>TRBD2|NA|TRBJ2-7|TRBV5-4
CASSPPGSGRTTYEQYF
TGTGCCAGCAGCCCCCCGGGTAGCGGGAGGACAACCTACGAGCAGTACTTC
>TRBD1|NA|TRBJ2-3|TRBV9
CASSTGTVSTDTQYF
TGTGCCAGCAGCACCGGGACAGTTAGCACAGATACGCAGTATTTT
>NA|NA|TRBJ1-5|TRBV2
CASFELANQPQHF
TGTGCCAGCTTTGAATTAGCGAATCAGCCCCAGCATTTT
>TRBD1|few|TRBJ1-2|TRBV5-1
CASSFGTGFYGYTF
TGCGCCAGCAGCTTCGGGACAGGTTTTTATGGCTACACCTTC
>NA|few|TRBJ1-6|TRBV7-9
CASSLGTLGGSPLHF
TGTGCCAGCAGCTTGGGGACGTTGGGAGGTTCACCCCTCCACTTT
>NA|NA|TRBJ1-4|TRBV3-1
CASSLGRSTTNEKLFF
TGTGCCAGCAGCCTCGGACGCTCTACCACTAATGAAAAACTGTTTTTT
>NA|NA|TRBJ1-2|TRBV20-1
CSARADPGYTF
TGCAGTGCTAGGGCAGACCCTGGCTACACCTTC
>NA|many|TRBJ1-1|TRBV4-2
CASSLGQSNTEAFF
TGTGCCAGCAGCTTAGGACAGTCGAACACTGAAGCTTTCTTT
>NA|NA|TRBJ1-3|TRBV12-3/TRBV12-4
CASNFETGTTGNTIYF
TGTGCCAGCAACTTCGAGACAGGTACAACTGGAAACACCATATATTTT
>NA|few|TRBJ2-3|TRBV20-1
CSARVPGLPNTQYF
TGCAGTGCTAGAGTCCCCGGACTCCCGAATACGCAGTATTTT
>TRBD2|NA|TRBJ2-1|TRBV7-8
CASSSHRLAGGPGNEQFF
TGTGCCAGCAGCTCCCACAGACTAGCGGGAGGGCCGGGGAATGAGCAGTTCTTC
>NA|few|TRBJ2-3|TRBV5-5
CASSLPASSTDTQYF
TGTGCCAGCAGCTTGCCAGCCTCGAGCACAGATACGCAGTATTTT
>TRBD2|NA|TRBJ2-3|TRBV12-3/TRBV12-4
CASSSSGRTTDTQYF
TGTGCCAGCAGTTCGAGCGGGAGGACGACAGATACGCAGTATTTT
>NA|NA|TRBJ1-5|TRBV12-3/TRBV12-4
CASSVRWGGNQPQHF
TGTGCCAGCAGTGTCCGCTGGGGTGGCAATCAGCCCCAGCATTTT
>NA|NA|TRBJ2-1|TRBV28
CASQPAYPKQFF
TGTGCCAGCCAACCGGCTTACCCTAAGCAGTTCTTC
>NA|NA|TRBJ2-5|TRBV12-3/TRBV12-4
CASGLRTETQYF
TGTGCCAGCGGGTTAAGGACGGAGACCCAGTACTTC
>NA|few|TRBJ1-5|TRBV10-3
CAISEKAGPTNQPQHF
TGTGCCATCAGTGAGAAGGCAGGGCCTACCAATCAGCCCCAGCATTTT
>NA|many|TRBJ2-7|TRBV6-5
CASSSAATTYEQYF
TGTGCCAGCAGTTCCGCCGCGACAACTTACGAGCAGTACTTC
>NA|NA|TRBJ2-7|TRBV7-2
CAIPAEYEQYF
TGTGCCATCCCCGCCGAGTACGAGCAGTACTTC
>TRBD1|many|TRBJ1-2|TRBV7-2
CASSLRTGGDGYTF
TGTGCCAGCAGCTTACGGACAGGGGGCGATGGCTACACCTTC
>TRBD2|few|TRBJ2-4|TRBV19
CASSSPGTIIDIQYF
TGTGCCAGTAGTTCGCCGGGGACTATAATAGACATTCAGTACTTC
>NA|few|TRBJ2-7|TRBV24-1
CATSEAGQSYEQYF
TGTGCCACCAGTGAAGCGGGACAGTCCTACGAGCAGTACTTC
>TRBD1|few|TRBJ2-1|TRBV5-8
CASSLRQGWLGEQFF
TGTGCCAGCAGCTTGAGACAGGGTTGGTTGGGTGAGCAGTTCTTC
>TRBD1|few|TRBJ2-1|TRBV5-1
CASSSGGGQGEQFF
TGCGCCAGCAGCTCCGGCGGGGGACAGGGTGAGCAGTTCTTC
>NA|few|TRBJ1-1|TRBV18
CASSPPRITEAFF
TGTGCCAGCTCACCACCTCGGATTACTGAAGCTTTCTTT
>NA|few|TRBJ2-5|TRBV29-1
CSVERPPGETQYF
TGCAGCGTTGAAAGACCTCCTGGAGAGACCCAGTACTTC
>NA|few|TRBJ2-2|TRBV18
CASSPRGEGGELFF
TGTGCCAGCTCACCACGAGGGGAAGGCGGGGAGCTGTTTTTT
>NA|many|TRBJ2-3|TRBV5-1
CASSLEGGADTQYF
TGCGCCAGCAGCTTGGAGGGAGGAGCAGATACGCAGTATTTT
>NA|few|TRBJ1-3|TRBV12-3/TRBV12-4
CASDLRTALGNTIYF
TGTGCCAGCGACCTAAGGACAGCTTTAGGAAACACCATATATTTT
>NA|NA|TRBJ1-2|TRBV20-1
CSARSLLVRGYTF
TGCAGTGCTAGATCGCTGCTTGTGCGGGGCTACACCTTC
>TRBD1|NA|TRBJ1-2|TRBV20-1
CSARARGDSFYGYTF
TGCAGTGCTAGAGCTAGAGGGGACAGCTTCTATGGCTACACCTTC
>TRBD1|NA|TRBJ1-2|TRBV29-1
CSVLETGNYGYTF
TGCAGCGTTTTAGAGACAGGGAACTATGGCTACACCTTC
>NA|once|TRBJ1-1|TRBV6-2/TRBV6-3
CASSYSTGWNTEAFF
TGTGCCAGCAGTTACTCAACGGGCTGGAACACTGAAGCTTTCTTT
>NA|NA|TRBJ2-3|TRBV3-1
CASSQEGTATDTQYF
TGTGCCAGCAGCCAAGAAGGGACGGCCACAGATACGCAGTATTTT
>NA|few|TRBJ2-3|TRBV20-1
CSASRGSTDTQYF
TGCAGTGCTAGCAGGGGAAGCACAGATACGCAGTATTTT
>TRBD2|NA|TRBJ2-7|TRBV18
CASSRPAGTSGEQYF
TGTGCCAGCTCACGACCAGCGGGGACTTCTGGAGAGCAGTACTTC
>NA|few|TRBJ2-7|TRBV29-1
CSVQTDQRGSSYEQYF
TGCAGCGTTCAGACAGACCAAAGGGGGAGCTCCTACGAGCAGTACTTC
>NA|few|TRBJ2-5|TRBV29-1
CSVGVLTVQETQYF
TGCAGCGTTGGTGTTCTGACAGTCCAAGAGACCCAGTACTTC
>TRBD2|few|TRBJ2-1|TRBV7-3
CASSSGLADVRHEQFF
TGTGCCAGCAGCTCGGGACTAGCGGACGTACGGCATGAGCAGTTCTTC
>NA|NA|TRBJ2-1|TRBV19
CASRDIGSYNEQFF
TGTGCCAGTAGGGACATCGGCTCCTACAATGAGCAGTTCTTC
>TRBD1|NA|TRBJ1-1|TRBV29-1
CSVAGGEYTEAFF
TGCAGCGTCGCAGGGGGAGAGTACACTGAAGCTTTCTTT
>TRBD1|NA|TRBJ2-3|TRBV7-6
CASSPDRLTQYF
TGTGCCAGCAGCCCGGACAGGCTCACGCAGTATTTT
>NA|few|TRBJ1-1|TRBV7-9
CASSLASPRGGTEAFF
TGTGCCAGCAGCTTAGCATCCCCACGTGGGGGGACTGAAGCTTTCTTT
>NA|NA|TRBJ2-3|TRBV7-2
CASSLWAGGGDTQYF
TGTGCCAGCAGCTTATGGGCAGGTGGCGGAGATACGCAGTATTTT
>TRBD2|NA|TRBJ2-3|TRBV12-3/TRBV12-4
CASSARGGGADTQYF
TGTGCCAGCAGTGCTCGGGGGGGGGGCGCAGATACGCAGTATTTT